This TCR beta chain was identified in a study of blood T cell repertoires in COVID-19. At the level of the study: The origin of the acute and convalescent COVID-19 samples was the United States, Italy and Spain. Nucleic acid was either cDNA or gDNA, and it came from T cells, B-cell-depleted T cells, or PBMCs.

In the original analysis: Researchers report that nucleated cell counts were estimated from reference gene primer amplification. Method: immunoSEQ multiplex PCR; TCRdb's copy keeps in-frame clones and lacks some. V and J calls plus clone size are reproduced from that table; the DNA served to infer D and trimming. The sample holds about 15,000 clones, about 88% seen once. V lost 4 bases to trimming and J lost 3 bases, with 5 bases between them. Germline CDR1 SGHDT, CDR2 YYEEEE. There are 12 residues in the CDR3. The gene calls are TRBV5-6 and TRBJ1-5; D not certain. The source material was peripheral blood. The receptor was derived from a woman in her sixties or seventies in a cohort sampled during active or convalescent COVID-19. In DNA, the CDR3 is TGTGCCAGCAGCCTCCCCAATCAGCCCCAGCATTTT. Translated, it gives CASSLPNQPQHF.